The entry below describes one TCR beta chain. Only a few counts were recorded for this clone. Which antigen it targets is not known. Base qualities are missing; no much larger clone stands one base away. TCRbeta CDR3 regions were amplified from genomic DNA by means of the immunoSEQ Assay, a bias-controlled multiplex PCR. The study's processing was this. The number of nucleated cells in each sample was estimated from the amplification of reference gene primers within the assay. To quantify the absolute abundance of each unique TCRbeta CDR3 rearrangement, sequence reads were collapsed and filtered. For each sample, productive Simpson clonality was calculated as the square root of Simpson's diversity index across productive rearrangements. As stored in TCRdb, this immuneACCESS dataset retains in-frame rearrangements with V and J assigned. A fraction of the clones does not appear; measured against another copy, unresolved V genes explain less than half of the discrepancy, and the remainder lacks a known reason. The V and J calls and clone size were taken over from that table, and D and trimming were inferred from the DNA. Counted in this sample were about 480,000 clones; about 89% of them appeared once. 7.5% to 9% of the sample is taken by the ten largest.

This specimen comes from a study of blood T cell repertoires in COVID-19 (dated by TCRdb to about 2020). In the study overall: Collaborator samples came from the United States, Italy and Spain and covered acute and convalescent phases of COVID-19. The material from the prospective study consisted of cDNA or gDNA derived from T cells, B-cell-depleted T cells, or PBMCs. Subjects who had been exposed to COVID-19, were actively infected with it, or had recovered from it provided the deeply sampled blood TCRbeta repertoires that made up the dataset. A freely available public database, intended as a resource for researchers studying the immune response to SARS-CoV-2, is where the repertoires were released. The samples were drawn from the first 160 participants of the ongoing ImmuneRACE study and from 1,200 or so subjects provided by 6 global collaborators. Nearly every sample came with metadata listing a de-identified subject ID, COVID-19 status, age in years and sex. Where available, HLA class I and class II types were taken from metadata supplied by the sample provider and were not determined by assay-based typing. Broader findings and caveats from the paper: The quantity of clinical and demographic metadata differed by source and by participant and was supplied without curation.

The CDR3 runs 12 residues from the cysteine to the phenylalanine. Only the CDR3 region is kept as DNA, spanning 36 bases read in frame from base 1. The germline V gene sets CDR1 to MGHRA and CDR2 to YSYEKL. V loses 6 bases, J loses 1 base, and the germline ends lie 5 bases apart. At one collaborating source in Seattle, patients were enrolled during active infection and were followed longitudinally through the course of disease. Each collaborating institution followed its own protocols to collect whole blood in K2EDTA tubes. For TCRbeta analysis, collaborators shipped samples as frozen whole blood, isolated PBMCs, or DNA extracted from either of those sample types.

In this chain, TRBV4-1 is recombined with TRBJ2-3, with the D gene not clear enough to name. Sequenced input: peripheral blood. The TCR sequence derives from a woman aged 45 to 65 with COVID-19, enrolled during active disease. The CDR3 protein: CASRGGTDTQYF. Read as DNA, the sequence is TGCGCCAGCAGGGGCGGCACAGATACGCAGTATTTT.